The present T cell receptor (beta chain) was sequenced within a study of T cells in Graves' hyperthyroidism and ophthalmopathy. Study findings and constraints: A model built on 13 V-J features separated ophthalmopathy from stable hyperthyroidism.

This clonotype was seen many times. Antigen unknown. RNA transcripts yielded amplified TCR beta CDR3 regions. Initially, a first-round RT-PCR of the TCR CDR3 employed the HTBI primer set. TCRdb redid the calling of the multiplex PCR reads with MiXCR, one entry per CDR3 protein. The sample has 600,000 to 700,000 distinct CDR3 sequences; about 45% are singletons. V trimming: 4 bases; J trimming: 1 base; junction bases outside the gene matches: 9. Germline CDR1 is KGHDR and CDR2 is SFDVKD. The length of the CDR3 is 19 residues. Sample: peripheral blood or thyroid tissue (not recorded which). This rearrangement joins TRBV24-1 to TRBJ2-6; 10 nucleotides match TRBD1. The source is an adult man with Graves' disease, either hyperthyroidism or ophthalmopathy (not recorded which). The CDR3 reads CATSDKTGTGASGANVLTF. The CDR3 coding sequence is TGTGCCACCAGTGACAAGACCGGGACAGGGGCTTCTGGGGCCAACGTCCTGACTTTC.